A single sample gave rise to the 14 T cell receptor beta chains below, sequenced in a study of OX40 agonist ivuxolimab in advanced cancers. Libraries were prepared by immunoSEQ multiplex PCR; TCRdb keeps only in-frame clonotypes and omits some of them. This sample has around 37,000 clones, with roughly 80% found just once. Sequencing was performed on CD4+ or CD8+ T cells sorted from blood, taken in a trial of the OX40 agonist ivuxolimab. The receptors here all came from an adult with an advanced solid tumor such as melanoma, head and neck, liver or kidney cancer.

The genes are TRBV6-5 and TRBJ1-2; D is uncertain. Germline V CDR1 and CDR2: MNHEY, SVGAGI. This CDR3 has 11 amino acids. Trimming cost V 5 bases and J 7 bases, with 8 bases left between them. The CDR3 loop is CASSEALGYTF. In DNA form, the CDR3 reads TGTGCCAGCAGTGAAGCGCTTGGCTACACCTTC.

V usage is TRBV28 and J usage is TRBJ2-3, with 14 bases identical to TRBD2. The CDR3 extends over 17 amino acids. V lost 3 bases and J lost 5; bases outside the gene matches: 7. Germline lookup yields CDR1 MDHEN and CDR2 SYDVKM. The CDR3 DNA is TGTGCCAGCAGTTTTAAGACTAGCGGGGGGGCGAAAGATACGCAGTATTTT. As protein: CASSFKTSGGAKDTQYF.

V usage is TRBV7-3 and J usage is TRBJ2-2; 7 nucleotides line up with TRBD1. V lost 1 base to trimming and J lost 0 bases; unmatched junction nucleotides: 2. This CDR3 has 16 amino acids. CDR1 is SGHTA, CDR2 FQGTGA, per germline. The CDR3 region is CASSLIGTANTGELFF. For the CDR3, the DNA is TGTGCCAGCAGCTTAATAGGGACAGCGAACACCGGGGAGCTGTTTTTT.

This chain joins TRBV28 and TRBJ1-1; TRBD1 aligns across 8 bases. CDR1 and CDR2 from the germline V gene are MDHEN and SYDVKM. The CDR3 spans 15 residues. Germline trimming cut 5 bases from V and 1 base from J; bases unmatched to any gene: 6. The CDR3 loop is CASSPRDRRNTEAFF. DNA for the CDR3: TGTGCCAGCAGTCCTCGGGACAGGAGGAACACTGAAGCTTTCTTT.

The chain uses TRBV7-2 and TRBJ2-3; 9 bases match TRBD2. CDR1 and CDR2 (germline): SGHTA, FQGNSA. The CDR3 extends over 16 amino acids. The V gene end was trimmed by 2 bases and the J gene end by 3 bases; junction bases not matched to a gene: 6. Written as DNA, the CDR3 is TGTGCCAGCAGCTTACAAAGCGGGAGGCGGACAGATACGCAGTATTTT. The encoded protein is CASSLQSGRRTDTQYF. The full variable domain, its missing parts supplied by reference TRBV7-2 and TRBJ2-3, is GAGVSQSPSNKVTEKGKDVELRCDPISGHTALYWYRQSLGQGLEFLIYFQGNSAPDKSGLPSDRFSAERTGGSVSTLTIQRTQQEDSAVYLCASSLQSGRRTDTQYFGPGTRLTVL.

CDR3 sequence reads: CASSDPTGPNTEAFF. In DNA form, the CDR3 reads TGTGCCAGCAGCGACCCGACAGGGCCGAACACTGAAGCTTTCTTT. The V call is TRBV5-6, the J call TRBJ1-1; 7 nucleotides line up with TRBD1. Germline trimming cut 4 bases from V and 1 base from J; bases unmatched to any gene: 7. Germline assignment: CDR1 SGHDT and CDR2 YYEEEE. The CDR3 is made up of 15 amino acids.

By frequency in the sample, this clone is medium-sized (0.01 to 0.1%). V usage is TRBV4-1 and J usage is TRBJ2-1, with D uncertain. The V end lost 3 bases, the J end lost 0 bases, and 15 bases lay between the germline ends. The CDR3 length is 17 residues. Germline values: CDR1 MGHRA, CDR2 YSYEKL. The CDR3 coding sequence is TGCGCCAGCAGCCAGACCACCTACGCTAGCTCCTACAATGAGCAGTTCTTC. It is translated as CASSQTTYASSYNEQFF.

The chain couples TRBV14 to TRBJ2-2, with D possibly being TRBD2 (5 bases). Germline V CDR1 and CDR2: SGHDN, FVKESK. The germline V and J ends were trimmed by 2 bases and 4 bases, with 14 bases remaining between them. The CDR3 covers 16 residues. The CDR3 protein is CASSQSDYSSTGELFF. The DNA of the CDR3 is TGTGCCAGCAGCCAATCCGACTACTCCTCCACCGGGGAGCTGTTTTTT.

V gene TRBV6-1 combines with J gene TRBJ2-1; D not certain. Germline V lookup: CDR1 MNHNS, CDR2 SASEGT. The CDR3 runs to 12 residues. V was pared by 2 bases and J by 4 bases, with 3 bases between. The CDR3 is CASSETYNEQFF. In DNA form, the CDR3 reads TGTGCCAGCAGTGAAACGTACAATGAGCAGTTCTTC.

The chain has TRBV18 and TRBJ2-1, with 7 bases fitting TRBD2. CDR3 length equals 15 residues. Unmatched junction bases numbered 17, after V lost 3 bases and J lost 15 bases. CDR1 and CDR2 from the germline V gene are KGHSH and LQKENI. The CDR3 region is CASSPESDSREAAFF. CDR3 sequence (DNA): TGTGCCAGCTCACCCGAGAGTGACTCCCGGGAGGCTGCGTTCTTC.

The chain carries TRBV6-1 and TRBJ2-7; D ambiguous. V was clipped by 6 bases and J by 2 bases, with 8 bases between them. CDR3 length: 12 amino acids. Germline CDR1 is MNHNS and CDR2 is SASEGT. The CDR3 DNA reads TGTGCCAGCAGCCCCCCGGCCTACGAGCAGTACTTC. Its translation: CASSPPAYEQYF.

The chain couples TRBV7-3 to TRBJ2-1, with TRBD2 identical over 8 bases. Germline V gene data show CDR1 as SGHTA and CDR2 as FQGTGA. J gave up 8 bases and V 5 bases, and 11 bases lay outside the gene matches. The CDR3 length is 15 residues. The CDR3 DNA is TGTGCCAGCAGCCCCGGGACTAGTATATCCGATGAGCAGTTCTTC. This encodes CASSPGTSISDEQFF.

V is TRBV5-6 and J is TRBJ2-5; D gene unclear. V was cut by 4 bases and J by 3 bases, with 13 bases left in between. CDR1 SGHDT and CDR2 YYEEEE come from the germline V gene. The CDR3 has 14 amino acids. The CDR3: CASSPVLEEETQYF. DNA of the CDR3: TGTGCCAGCAGCCCCGTTTTAGAGGAAGAGACCCAGTACTTC.

The V and J genes are TRBV9 and TRBJ2-3, with TRBD2 identical over 9 bases. The length of the CDR3 is 15 residues. Germline values: CDR1 SGDLS, CDR2 YYNGEE. Unmatched junction bases numbered 8, after V lost 6 bases and J lost 3 bases. The CDR3 nucleotides read TGTGCCAGCACCAGACTAAGCGGGGGGACAGATACGCAGTATTTT. This sequence encodes CASTRLSGGTDTQYF.